The 14 T cell receptor beta chains below were found in one sample sequenced in a study of blood T cell repertoires in COVID-19. Sequencing used immunoSEQ multiplex PCR; TCRdb keeps in-frame clones, though not all of them. The sample lists over 45,000 clones; around 84% were seen once. Sequencing used peripheral blood. Receptors were obtained from a man over 45 with active COVID-19.

J is TRBJ1-2 and V is TRBV5-4; 8 nucleotides line up with TRBD1. This CDR3 has 17 residues. Germline V gene data show CDR1 as SGHNT and CDR2 as YYREEE (reference sequence). Trimming took 0 bases from V and 7 from J; bases not matched to a gene: 14. CDR3 coding DNA: TGTGCCAGCAGCTTGGATTTCGGACAGGGCGGCGGCAGTGGCTACACCTTC. Translation: CASSLDFGQGGGSGYTF.

The chain links TRBV18 to TRBJ2-3; 7 positions match TRBD1. Germline CDR1 KGHSH, CDR2 LQKENI. V lost 4 bases to trimming and J lost 3 bases; unmatched junction nucleotides: 10. This CDR3 is 16 amino acids long. In DNA, the CDR3 is TGTGCCAGCTCACTCCACAGGGGCTGGGGGACAGATACGCAGTATTTT. Translation gives CASSLHRGWGTDTQYF.

The sample holds a few counts of this clone. This rearrangement joins TRBV2 to TRBJ2-1; 11 bases fit TRBD2. Germline assignment: CDR1 SNHLY and CDR2 FYNNEI. This CDR3 is built from 15 residues. The V and J ends lost 6 bases and 6 bases, in that order; junction bases with no gene match: 7. CDR3 in DNA: TGTGCCAGCAGCCAGACTAGCGGGGTTCCCAATGAGCAGTTCTTC. This codes for CASSQTSGVPNEQFF.

The rearrangement joins TRBV7-2 to TRBJ2-7; D not resolved. CDR1 SGHTA and CDR2 FQGNSA come from the germline V gene. The CDR3 totals 11 residues. Trimming shortened V by 2 bases and J by 7 bases, and 6 bases separated the two germline ends. CDR3 protein: CASSLFQEQYF. CDR3 bases: TGTGCCAGCAGCTTATTCCAGGAGCAGTACTTC.

The rearrangement links TRBV5-6 to TRBJ2-7, with 9 positions matching TRBD1. CDR1 SGHDT and CDR2 YYEEEE come from the germline V gene. CDR3 length: 16 residues. J gave up 4 bases and V 5 bases, and 13 bases lay outside the gene matches. The CDR3 protein is CASSAKRQGVMYEQYF. In DNA, the CDR3 is TGTGCCAGCAGTGCCAAGAGACAGGGGGTGATGTACGAGCAGTACTTC.

This clone has only one observation. V gene TRBV7-9 combines with J gene TRBJ2-1, with D possibly being TRBD2 (6 bases). There are 14 residues in the CDR3. The germline V gene encodes CDR1 SEHNR and CDR2 FQNEAQ (reference sequence). V was cut by 6 bases and J by 7 bases, with 16 bases left in between. CDR3 protein: CASRVEVRGNEQFF. In nucleotides, the CDR3 is TGTGCCAGCAGGGTTGAAGTACGGGGGAATGAGCAGTTCTTC.

This chain links TRBV5-4 with TRBJ1-1; D possibly corresponds to TRBD1 (5 bases). The germline V gene has CDR1 SGHNT and CDR2 YYREEE (reference sequence). The CDR3 has 15 amino acids. Trimming left V 1 base short and J 4 bases short, with 14 bases between. As DNA, the CDR3 is TGTGCCAGCAGCTTGTCGGGGGGAGCGGTCACTGAAGCTTTCTTT. The encoded protein is CASSLSGGAVTEAFF.

As regards this clone: The sample holds other DNA sequences that translate to the same CDR3. The rearrangement links TRBV12-3 or TRBV12-4 to TRBJ1-1; D remains ambiguous. This CDR3 region has 13 residues. Trimming pared 6 bases from V and 3 bases from J, leaving 11 bases between. CDR3 amino acids: CASSLGSYTEAFF. CDR3 bases: TGTGCCAGCAGCTTGGGCAGCTACACTGAAGCTTTCTTT.

This rearrangement joins TRBV28 to TRBJ1-1; the match to TRBD1 covers 8 bases. Germline-derived CDR1 and CDR2 are MDHEN and SYDVKM. This CDR3 spans 15 amino acids. With V trimmed by 5 bases and J by 2 bases, 7 bases remained unmatched. The CDR3 coding sequence is TGTGCCAGCAGTGCGTTTGACAGGGGAAACACTGAAGCTTTCTTT. It yields the protein CASSAFDRGNTEAFF.

The gene calls are TRBV7-2 and TRBJ2-7, with 8 bases aligning to TRBD2. The junction had 6 bases not matched to a gene; V was cut back by 5 bases and J by 3 bases. Germline V gives CDR1 SGHTA, CDR2 FQGNSA. The CDR3 covers 14 residues. CDR3: CASSAALAVYEQYF. As DNA, the CDR3 is TGTGCCAGCAGCGCGGCACTAGCGGTCTACGAGCAGTACTTC.

CDR3 loop: CASSYSGDSGNTIYF. The DNA for the CDR3 is TGTGCCAGCAGTTATTCAGGCGACTCTGGAAACACCATATATTTT. This rearrangement joins TRBV27 to TRBJ1-3; no clear D gene. In germline, CDR1 is MNHEY, CDR2 SMNVEV (reference sequence). This CDR3 comprises 15 residues. The ends were cut back, 4 bases at V and 0 bases at J, with 10 bases in the middle.

This clone occurred once. The chain employs TRBV7-8 and TRBJ1-4, with 7 nucleotides matching TRBD1. The germline gives CDR1 SGHVS, CDR2 FQNEAQ. CDR3 length: 16 residues. V lost 0 bases and J lost 7; bases outside the gene matches: 8. The CDR3 sequence: CASSLAVTGLSEKLFF. As DNA, the CDR3 is TGTGCCAGCAGCTTAGCGGTGACAGGGTTGTCTGAAAAACTGTTTTTT.

The rearrangement links TRBV14 to TRBJ2-5, with a tentative D call TRBD2 (6 bases). From germline, CDR1 is SGHDN and CDR2 FVKESK. This CDR3 spans 15 amino acids. Between the trimmed V and J ends, which lost 3 bases and 5 bases, there was a span of 16 bases. In DNA form, the CDR3 reads TGTGCCAGCAGCCAGCCCGGGACTCGGTTGGAGACCCAGTACTTC. Its translation: CASSQPGTRLETQYF.

The gene calls are TRBV12-3 or TRBV12-4 and TRBJ2-7, with D perhaps matching TRBD1 (5 bases). The CDR3 length is 12 residues. V was pared by 5 bases and J by 4 bases, with 9 bases between. For the CDR3, the DNA is TGTGCCAGCAGTCCAGGGTTTTACGAGCAGTACTTC. This gives the protein CASSPGFYEQYF.